Given below is one T cell receptor beta chain in context. The antigen is undetermined. Generated by immunoSEQ multiplex PCR, the TCRdb table keeps only in-frame clones and is missing some. The sample includes roughly 100,000 clones, 93% seen only once; the top ten take about 0.62%. The data were obtained in a study of siplizumab effects on memory and regulatory T cells. The V and J ends lost 7 bases and 4 bases respectively, with 11 bases between them. This CDR3 is 12 amino acids long. CDR1 is MNHNS and CDR2 is SASEGT in the germline V gene. Study-wide findings and caveats: Tracing alloreactive clones into unstimulated subsets worked for only a minor fraction of them. Siplizumab produced a significant drop in alloreactive sequences attributable to unstimulated CD4+ memory cells. Of the proliferating CD4+ or CD8+ clones, roughly 80-96% lacked a naive or memory phenotype that could be assigned. Naive T cells looked more diverse than memory cells and looked like major alloresponse contributors.

The source material was Tregs sorted from blood. The J gene is TRBJ2-7, the V gene TRBV6-1; no clear D gene. The TCR comes from a human donor in good health. CDR3 in amino acids: CASTALKYEQYF. In DNA form, the CDR3 reads TGTGCCAGCACAGCTTTAAAATACGAGCAGTACTTC.